The rows below give T cell receptor beta chains drawn from one sample of a study of STAT3 mutations in large granular lymphocyte leukemia. The repertoire was sequenced with immunoSEQ multiplex PCR; TCRdb's copy has only in-frame clones and lacks some. The sample includes around 33,000 clones, approximately 80% of them seen just once. The material sequenced was peripheral blood mononuclear cells. The receptors shown here come from a woman in her forties or fifties with T-cell large granular lymphocyte leukemia. Some clones in this sample may be carry-over from other donors' samples. Each CDR3 is given with its conserved first and last residue. The D gene is left open where the match is weak. Part of the rows lack a size; the others show once, few, many or a class for expanded clones.

d_call: .
j_call: TRBJ2-7
clone_size: .
v_call: TRBV19
cdr3_aa: CASSAGLTYEQYF
cdr3_nt: TGTGCCAGTAGTGCGGGACTCACCTACGAGCAGTACTTC

d_call: .
j_call: TRBJ1-2
clone_size: .
v_call: TRBV28
cdr3_aa: CASSLLTSHYGYTF
cdr3_nt: TGTGCCAGCAGTTTATTAACGTCTCACTATGGCTACACCTTC

d_call: .
j_call: TRBJ2-7
clone_size: .
v_call: TRBV30
cdr3_aa: CAWSKISWETYEQYF
cdr3_nt: TGTGCCTGGAGCAAAATAAGTTGGGAAACCTACGAGCAGTACTTC

d_call: .
j_call: TRBJ1-2
clone_size: .
v_call: TRBV4-3
cdr3_aa: CASSQDRAGERGYTF
cdr3_nt: TGCGCCAGCAGCCAAGATCGCGCAGGGGAACGGGGCTACACCTTC

d_call: TRBD1
j_call: TRBJ2-7
clone_size: .
v_call: TRBV28
cdr3_aa: CASSSPGTGTYEQYF
cdr3_nt: TGTGCCAGCAGTTCACCCGGGACAGGAACCTACGAGCAGTACTTC

d_call: TRBD2
j_call: TRBJ2-1
clone_size: .
v_call: TRBV5-4
cdr3_aa: CASSQTSGRVDEQFF
cdr3_nt: TGTGCCAGCAGCCAGACTAGCGGGAGGGTGGATGAGCAGTTCTTC

d_call: .
j_call: TRBJ2-7
clone_size: .
v_call: TRBV4-2
cdr3_aa: CASSQDHTPRSYEQYF
cdr3_nt: TGTGCCAGCAGCCAAGATCATACTCCGAGATCCTACGAGCAGTACTTC

d_call: TRBD1
j_call: TRBJ2-7
clone_size: .
v_call: TRBV29-1
cdr3_aa: CSVLQGASYEQYF
cdr3_nt: TGCAGCGTCTTACAGGGGGCGTCCTACGAGCAGTACTTC

d_call: TRBD2
j_call: TRBJ2-1
clone_size: .
v_call: TRBV6-6
cdr3_aa: CASSYAGGSYNEQFF
cdr3_nt: TGTGCCAGCAGTTATGCGGGGGGCTCCTACAATGAGCAGTTCTTC

d_call: .
j_call: TRBJ1-2
clone_size: .
v_call: TRBV7-8
cdr3_aa: CASSLVRVDGYTF
cdr3_nt: TGTGCCAGCAGCTTAGTTAGGGTAGACGGCTACACCTTC

d_call: .
j_call: TRBJ2-7
clone_size: .
v_call: TRBV6-5
cdr3_aa: CASRSSGTHSYEQYF
cdr3_nt: TGTGCCAGCAGGAGCTCCGGGACACACTCCTACGAGCAGTACTTC

d_call: .
j_call: TRBJ2-4
clone_size: few
v_call: TRBV6-5
cdr3_aa: CASSTRGNIQYF
cdr3_nt: TGTGCCAGCAGTACGAGAGGGAACATTCAGTACTTC

d_call: TRBD2
j_call: TRBJ2-2
clone_size: once
v_call: TRBV18
cdr3_aa: CASSSRGTSGTTNTGELFF
cdr3_nt: TGTGCCAGCTCCTCGCGCGGGACTAGCGGGACCACGAACACCGGGGAGCTGTTTTTT

d_call: .
j_call: TRBJ1-2
clone_size: .
v_call: TRBV14
cdr3_aa: CASSPGVHGYTF
cdr3_nt: TGTGCCAGCAGCCCAGGGGTTCATGGCTACACCTTC

d_call: TRBD1
j_call: TRBJ2-7
clone_size: .
v_call: TRBV7-9
cdr3_aa: CASSSPQGVAYEQYF
cdr3_nt: TGTGCCAGCAGCTCTCCGCAGGGGGTAGCCTACGAGCAGTACTTC

d_call: .
j_call: TRBJ2-7
clone_size: .
v_call: TRBV27
cdr3_aa: CASSLSGPSREQYF
cdr3_nt: TGTGCCAGCAGTTTATCGGGGCCGTCCCGGGAGCAGTACTTC

d_call: .
j_call: TRBJ2-7
clone_size: few
v_call: TRBV27
cdr3_aa: CASRLSTGNYEQYF
cdr3_nt: TGTGCCAGCAGGCTTTCGACTGGGAACTACGAGCAGTACTTC

d_call: .
j_call: TRBJ2-3
clone_size: .
v_call: TRBV5-1
cdr3_aa: CASSLARGDTQYF
cdr3_nt: TGCGCCAGCAGCTTGGCCCGGGGAGATACGCAGTATTTT

d_call: TRBD1
j_call: TRBJ2-7
clone_size: .
v_call: TRBV30
cdr3_aa: CAWRSHPGQGYEQYF
cdr3_nt: TGTGCCTGGCGAAGCCATCCGGGACAGGGATACGAGCAGTACTTC

d_call: TRBD2
j_call: TRBJ2-1
clone_size: .
v_call: TRBV7-9
cdr3_aa: CASSPLTSGIYNEQFF
cdr3_nt: TGTGCCAGCAGCCCCCTGACTAGCGGGATTTACAATGAGCAGTTCTTC

d_call: .
j_call: TRBJ2-7
clone_size: few
v_call: TRBV7-9
cdr3_aa: CASVQGNEQYF
cdr3_nt: TGTGCCAGTGTCCAGGGAAACGAGCAGTACTTC

d_call: .
j_call: TRBJ1-1
clone_size: .
v_call: TRBV27
cdr3_aa: CASSQNRAMNTEAFF
cdr3_nt: TGTGCCAGCAGCCAGAACAGGGCGATGAACACTGAAGCTTTCTTT

d_call: .
j_call: TRBJ2-7
clone_size: .
v_call: TRBV30
cdr3_aa: CAWSEWDSSSYEQYF
cdr3_nt: TGTGCCTGGAGTGAATGGGACTCAAGTTCCTACGAGCAGTACTTC

d_call: TRBD1
j_call: TRBJ1-4
clone_size: .
v_call: TRBV4-2
cdr3_aa: CASSRDRNEKLFF
cdr3_nt: TGTGCCAGCAGCAGGGACAGGAATGAAAAACTGTTTTTT

d_call: .
j_call: TRBJ2-5
clone_size: once
v_call: TRBV7-2
cdr3_aa: CASSFNSGPQETQYF
cdr3_nt: TGTGCCAGCAGCTTTAATTCGGGACCTCAAGAGACCCAGTACTTC

d_call: .
j_call: TRBJ1-2
clone_size: .
v_call: TRBV9
cdr3_aa: CASSVRGGYGYTF
cdr3_nt: TGTGCCAGCAGCGTCCGAGGGGGTTATGGCTACACCTTC

d_call: .
j_call: TRBJ1-4
clone_size: .
v_call: TRBV6-6
cdr3_aa: CASRAIGTEKLFF
cdr3_nt: TGTGCCAGCAGGGCCATAGGGACCGAAAAACTGTTTTTT

d_call: .
j_call: TRBJ2-5
clone_size: .
v_call: TRBV4-1
cdr3_aa: CASSQGGGAREETQYF
cdr3_nt: TGCGCCAGCAGCCAAGGAGGGGGGGCGCGGGAAGAGACCCAGTACTTC

d_call: TRBD2
j_call: TRBJ2-3
clone_size: .
v_call: TRBV7-9
cdr3_aa: CASSLLAGASTDTQYF
cdr3_nt: TGTGCCAGCAGCTTACTAGCGGGAGCTAGCACAGATACGCAGTATTTT

d_call: .
j_call: TRBJ2-7
clone_size: .
v_call: TRBV5-6
cdr3_aa: CASSLRGDEQYF
cdr3_nt: TGTGCCAGCAGCTTGAGGGGGGACGAGCAGTACTTC

d_call: .
j_call: TRBJ1-4
clone_size: .
v_call: TRBV7-9
cdr3_aa: CASSSEGTVNEKLFF
cdr3_nt: TGTGCCAGCAGTTCAGAGGGAACAGTTAATGAAAAACTGTTTTTT

d_call: .
j_call: TRBJ2-5
clone_size: .
v_call: TRBV7-9
cdr3_aa: CASSLFSTRGQQTQYF
cdr3_nt: TGTGCCAGCAGCTTATTTTCGACTAGGGGTCAACAGACCCAGTACTTC

d_call: .
j_call: TRBJ1-4
clone_size: .
v_call: TRBV7-2
cdr3_aa: CASSLGGQPNEKLFF
cdr3_nt: TGTGCCAGCAGCTTAGGAGGGCAGCCCAATGAAAAACTGTTTTTT

d_call: .
j_call: TRBJ2-5
clone_size: .
v_call: TRBV27
cdr3_aa: CASSTPSSAGQETQYF
cdr3_nt: TGTGCCAGCAGTACTCCAAGTAGCGCGGGCCAAGAGACCCAGTACTTC

d_call: .
j_call: TRBJ1-2
clone_size: .
v_call: TRBV6-1
cdr3_aa: CASSGVRDSSGYTF
cdr3_nt: TGTGCCAGCAGTGGAGTCCGGGACTCCTCAGGCTACACCTTC

d_call: TRBD1
j_call: TRBJ1-2
clone_size: .
v_call: TRBV7-9
cdr3_aa: CASRPKGTENYGYTF
cdr3_nt: TGTGCCAGCAGGCCAAAAGGGACAGAAAACTATGGCTACACCTTC

d_call: .
j_call: TRBJ1-1
clone_size: .
v_call: TRBV2
cdr3_aa: CASTLSWSATEAFF
cdr3_nt: TGTGCCAGCACCCTTAGTTGGTCGGCCACTGAAGCTTTCTTT

d_call: .
j_call: TRBJ2-7
clone_size: .
v_call: TRBV4-3
cdr3_aa: CASSQGTGPYYEQYF
cdr3_nt: TGCGCCAGCAGCCAAGGAACAGGGCCTTACTACGAGCAGTACTTC

d_call: .
j_call: TRBJ1-1
clone_size: .
v_call: TRBV5-1
cdr3_aa: CASSLATGAGWSFF
cdr3_nt: TGCGCCAGCAGCTTGGCCACCGGGGCGGGGTGGTCTTTCTTT

d_call: .
j_call: TRBJ2-7
clone_size: .
v_call: TRBV7-9
cdr3_aa: CASSGEASGEQYF
cdr3_nt: TGTGCCAGCAGCGGGGAGGCCTCCGGCGAGCAGTACTTC

d_call: .
j_call: TRBJ2-3
clone_size: .
v_call: TRBV7-9
cdr3_aa: CASSLVQGLGTDTQYF
cdr3_nt: TGTGCCAGCAGCTTAGTACAGGGCCTGGGGACGGATACGCAGTATTTT

d_call: .
j_call: TRBJ1-2
clone_size: .
v_call: TRBV5-1
cdr3_aa: CASSLGDSNYGYTF
cdr3_nt: TGCGCCAGCAGCCTAGGCGACAGTAACTATGGCTACACCTTC

d_call: .
j_call: TRBJ1-2
clone_size: .
v_call: TRBV27
cdr3_aa: CASRNTGGSWGYTF
cdr3_nt: TGTGCCAGCAGGAACACGGGGGGTTCATGGGGCTACACCTTC

d_call: .
j_call: TRBJ2-7
clone_size: .
v_call: TRBV5-8
cdr3_aa: CASNQWGLHEQYF
cdr3_nt: TGTGCCAGCAACCAGTGGGGGCTCCACGAGCAGTACTTC

d_call: .
j_call: TRBJ2-7
clone_size: .
v_call: TRBV2
cdr3_aa: CASVTGRTPYEQYF
cdr3_nt: TGTGCCAGCGTTACGGGACGGACGCCCTACGAGCAGTACTTC

d_call: .
j_call: TRBJ1-1
clone_size: .
v_call: TRBV7-9
cdr3_aa: CASGTDTEAFF
cdr3_nt: TGTGCCAGCGGCACGGACACTGAAGCTTTCTTT